Reported below is one T cell receptor (beta chain). Its specificity is not known. The sample is drawn from a study of ipilimumab plus nivolumab after autologous stem cell transplantation. Study-level results: Authors suggest TCR repertoire, Treg phenotype and gut microbiota support further study.

Starting 14 to 28 days after autologous transplant, ipilimumab 1 mg/kg was given. CDR3 length: 16 amino acids. CDR1 SGDLS and CDR2 YYNGEE come from the germline V gene. The V end lost 0 bases, the J end lost 0 bases, and 10 bases lay between the germline ends. Only in-frame clones appear in the TCRdb table, and some are missing; sequencing was by immunoSEQ multiplex PCR. The data contain more than 13,000 clones, roughly 79% of them singletons. The chain is built from TRBV9 and TRBJ2-1, with D possibly TRBD2 on 5 matching bases. The sample in question was PBMCs, obtained in a trial of ipilimumab plus nivolumab as post-transplant consolidation. The sequence was obtained from a male donor with primary mediastinal lymphoma. The CDR3 nucleotides are TGTGCCAGCAGCGTAGGCGGGCCAGGCTCCTACAATGAGCAGTTCTTC. As protein: CASSVGGPGSYNEQFF.